The 9 T cell receptor beta chains reported below all come from one sample, sequenced in a study of blood T cell repertoires in COVID-19 (dated by TCRdb to the early 2020s). The library came from the immunoSEQ multiplex PCR assay. The source is immuneACCESS, and TCRdb retained only in-frame sequences with V and J called. Part of the clones is not carried over; for the studies checked, unresolved V genes explain less than half of this, and the remainder is unexplained. This sample is represented by some 270,000 clones; approximately 91% of them were singletons. Together, the top ten hold 1.7% of the sample. The material sequenced was PBMCs or T cells enriched from blood (not recorded which). The receptors were gathered from a woman aged 40 to 50 who had recovered from COVID-19.

The chain employs TRBV7-9 and TRBJ2-2, with TRBD1 matching 8 bases. Germline values: CDR1 SEHNR, CDR2 FQNEAQ (reference sequence). The CDR3 covers 16 residues. V lost 2 bases to trimming and J lost 1 base; unmatched junction nucleotides: 3. CDR3 region: CASSLMGQENTGELFF. The CDR3 nucleotides read TGTGCCAGCAGCTTAATGGGACAGGAGAACACCGGGGAGCTGTTTTTT.

The gene calls are TRBV6-5 and TRBJ1-2; D is perhaps TRBD1 (5 bases). The CDR3 is 14 residues long. Trimming pared 0 bases from V and 4 bases from J, leaving 9 bases between. Germline CDR1 reads MNHEY; CDR2 reads SVGAGI. For the CDR3, the DNA is TGTGCCAGCAGTTACTCCCAGGGCTCCTATGGCTACACCTTC. It translates to CASSYSQGSYGYTF.

This clone was counted a single time. This chain connects TRBV18 to TRBJ1-1; D unresolved. CDR3 size: 14 residues. V lost 2 bases and J lost 4, with 11 bases in between. Germline-derived CDR1 and CDR2 are KGHSH and LQKENI. CDR3 DNA: TGTGCCAGCTCACCAGACATAGAGTCCACTGAAGCTTTCTTT. Its translation is CASSPDIESTEAFF.

V usage is TRBV4-2 and J usage is TRBJ1-3, with TRBD1 identical over 7 bases. The CDR3 runs to 16 residues. Germline CDR1 reads LGHNA; CDR2 reads YNFKEQ. J was trimmed by 0 bases and V by 3 bases; bases with no gene match: 5. In DNA form, the CDR3 reads TGTGCCAGCAGCCACGCGGGACAGATCTCTGGAAACACCATATATTTT. Amino acids: CASSHAGQISGNTIYF.

V and J are TRBV2 and TRBJ2-5; possibly TRBD1 for D (5 bases). This CDR3 has 12 amino acids. V shed 6 bases and J shed 4 bases, with 9 bases lying between them. Germline V gives CDR1 SNHLY, CDR2 FYNNEI. CDR3 coding DNA: TGTGCCAGCAGCAGCCAGGGAGAGACCCAGTACTTC. Translation gives CASSSQGETQYF.

The chain combines TRBV12-5 with TRBJ2-2; 9 bases fit TRBD2. Germline values: CDR1 LGHNT, CDR2 FRNRAP. V shed 6 bases, J shed 4 bases, and the junction held 9 bases outside the gene matches. This CDR3 has 16 residues. CDR3 DNA sequence: TGTGCTAGTGGCTGGTCCGGGACTAGCCTCACCGGGGAGCTGTTTTTT. Its protein product is CASGWSGTSLTGELFF.

This clone was observed a few times. The rearrangement uses TRBV2 and TRBJ1-5; no clear D gene. The V gene's germline CDR1 is SNHLY and CDR2 FYNNEI. The ends were cut back, 8 bases at V and 2 bases at J, with 16 bases in the middle. The CDR3 length is 15 residues. The CDR3: CASSFRFGRNQPQHF. The CDR3 DNA sequence: TGTGCCAGCTCCTTCCGGTTTGGTCGCAATCAGCCCCAGCATTTT.

The chain joins TRBV5-6 to TRBJ2-7; D is perhaps TRBD1 (6 bases). Trimming cost V 1 base and J 5 bases, with 19 bases left between them. CDR1 SGHDT and CDR2 YYEEEE come from the germline V gene. The CDR3 consists of 16 residues. The CDR3 DNA follows: TGTGCCAGCAGCTTGAGGGTGCGGCAGGGGCGCAACGAGCAGTACTTC. It yields the protein CASSLRVRQGRNEQYF.

The chain carries TRBV24-1 and TRBJ1-5; D remains unclear. Looked up from germline, CDR1 is KGHDR and CDR2 is SFDVKD. There are 18 residues in the CDR3. V was shortened by 5 bases and J by 0 bases, with 19 bases between the two germline ends. The CDR3 nucleotides read TGTGCCACCAGTGGTGGGTCCAATCGGGTGATTAGCAATCAGCCCCAGCATTTT. Protein sequence: CATSGGSNRVISNQPQHF.